There are a few counts of the clone carrying this T cell receptor beta chain. The germline V and J ends were trimmed by 4 bases and 3 bases, with 4 bases remaining between them. Germline CDR1 reads ENHRY; CDR2 reads SYGVKD. The CDR3 loop spans 11 amino acids. In the study's own analysis: For nucleated cells, counts were estimated from reference gene primer amplification. Only in-frame clones appear in the TCRdb table, and some are missing; sequencing was by immunoSEQ multiplex PCR. V and J calls and clone size follow that table, whereas D and trimming were derived from the DNA. The table includes 110,000 or so clones, approximately 72% detected once. These data come from a study of blood T cell repertoires in COVID-19. Study in general: The United States, Italy and Spain provided the acute and convalescent COVID-19 samples. In each case, the material was cDNA or gDNA derived from T cells, B-cell-depleted T cells, or PBMCs.

The sequence was collected from a woman aged 70-85 years with acute or convalescent COVID-19. Material: peripheral blood. This chain connects TRBV10-3 to TRBJ2-7; D is uncertain. The CDR3 loop reads CAISAGYEQYF. The CDR3, as DNA: TGTGCCATCAGTGCAGGCTACGAGCAGTACTTC.